This entry lists 13 T cell receptor beta chains sequenced from one sample in a study of T cell clonotyping in hematopoietic cell transplantation. Sequencing was performed with immunoSEQ multiplex PCR; in TCRdb, only in-frame clones are kept and a portion is missing. The table lists 35,000 to 45,000 clones, about 95% of them singletons. The source material was peripheral blood mononuclear cells. The receptor set was obtained from a woman aged 50 to 65 in good health. Some clones in this sample may be carry-over from other donors' samples.

V is TRBV18 and J is TRBJ2-2; D is unclear. Trimming left V 6 bases short and J 8 bases short, with 25 bases between. There are 17 residues in the CDR3. Germline V CDR1 and CDR2: KGHSH, LQKENI. The CDR3 sequence is CASSQTPAETVRGELFF. CDR3 coding DNA: TGTGCCAGCTCCCAGACACCCGCGGAAACCGTTCGTGGGGAGCTGTTTTTT.

The genes are TRBV6-5 and TRBJ1-2; no definite D call. Trimming removed 5 bases at V and 2 bases at J, with 6 bases between. This CDR3 has 12 residues. CDR1 and CDR2 (germline): MNHEY, SVGAGI. CDR3 in DNA: TGTGCCAGCAGTCCCGGCAACTATGGCTACACCTTC. Its translation is CASSPGNYGYTF.

The chain's CDR3 is CASSVGTGELFF. In DNA form, the CDR3 reads TGTGCCAGCAGCGTAGGGACCGGGGAGCTGTTTTTT. The V gene is TRBV9, the J gene TRBJ2-2; D is unresolved. The CDR3 totals 12 residues. Germline loops: CDR1 SGDLS, CDR2 YYNGEE. The ends were cut back, 0 bases at V and 5 bases at J, with 2 bases in the middle.

The gene calls are TRBV19 and TRBJ1-2, with TRBD1 identical over 11 bases. The V gene's germline CDR1 is LNHDA and CDR2 SQIVND (reference sequence). Trimming cost V 8 bases and J 5 bases; bases outside gene matches: 4. The CDR3 spans 13 residues. The DNA of the CDR3 is TGTGCCAGTCGGACAGGGGGCTCGTATGGCTACACCTTC. Protein: CASRTGGSYGYTF.

This chain connects TRBV6-6 to TRBJ2-1; the D gene is possibly TRBD2 (6 bases). The CDR3 loop spans 16 amino acids. The germline V and J ends were trimmed by 7 bases and 5 bases, with 21 bases remaining between them. CDR1 and CDR2 from the germline V gene are MNHNY and SVGAGI (reference sequence). The CDR3 region is CASTLTSSGGDNEQFF. The CDR3 DNA reads TGTGCCAGCACCCTAACATCGTCGGGCGGGGACAATGAGCAGTTCTTC.

This clone was seen more than once but under ten times. CDR3 loop: CASSPSPTPFYGYTF. The CDR3 DNA follows: TGTGCCAGCAGTCCCTCCCCGACACCCTTCTATGGCTACACCTTC. The V and J genes are TRBV27 and TRBJ1-2; D remains ambiguous. The CDR3 has 15 residues. Germline V gene lookup returns CDR1 MNHEY and CDR2 SMNVEV (reference sequence). V gave up 5 bases and J gave up 4 bases, with 17 bases separating them.

This chain connects TRBV6-1 to TRBJ1-3; D perhaps matches TRBD1 (5 bases). In germline, CDR1 is MNHNS, CDR2 SASEGT. This CDR3 region has 13 residues. V lost 11 bases and J 0 bases, leaving 11 bases between the germline ends. CDR3 DNA sequence: TGTGCCGCCCGACAGCACTCTGGAAACACCATATATTTT. It encodes CAARQHSGNTIYF.

The rearrangement uses TRBV30 and TRBJ1-6; D uncertain. Trimming stripped 0 bases from V and 7 bases from J, with 10 bases between. Germline V gives CDR1 GTSNPN, CDR2 SVGIG (reference sequence). CDR3 length: 14 residues. The CDR3 DNA reads as TGTGCCTGGAGTGTATGGGCAGGAAATTCACCCCTCCACTTT. Protein product: CAWSVWAGNSPLHF. Using reference TRBV30 and TRBJ1-6 for the parts outside the CDR3, the full variable domain is SQTIHQWPATLVQPVGSPLSLECTVEGTSNPNLYWYRQAAGRGLQLLFYSVGIGQISSEVPQNLSASRPQDRQFILSSKKLLLSDSGFYLCAWSVWAGNSPLHFGNGTRLTVT.

This sequence joins TRBV9 and TRBJ1-2; 10 positions match TRBD1. The CDR3 runs 15 residues. CDR1 is SGDLS, CDR2 YYNGEE, per germline. With V trimmed by 4 bases and J by 4 bases, 7 bases remained unmatched. The CDR3 region has the DNA TGTGCCAGCAGCACGGGACAGGGGATCTCCTATGGCTACACCTTC. This codes for CASSTGQGISYGYTF.

The gene calls are TRBV5-1 and TRBJ2-7; TRBD2 might be the D (6 bases). V lost 0 bases and J lost 3, with 10 bases in between. Germline V CDR1 and CDR2: SGHRS, YFSETQ. The CDR3 is made up of 14 amino acids. CDR3 sequence: CASSLGLGFYEQYF. The DNA of the CDR3 is TGCGCCAGCAGCTTGGGACTAGGGTTCTACGAGCAGTACTTC.

DNA for the CDR3: TGCGCCAGCAGCCCTCTCCTCTCGGGACCGAGGGGGTATGGGGGCAATCAGCCCCAGCATTTT. Translation: CASSPLLSGPRGYGGNQPQHF. The chain joins TRBV4-1 to TRBJ1-5, with D possibly TRBD1 on 6 matching bases. V was trimmed by 4 bases and J by 2 bases, leaving 30 bases between them. The CDR3 covers 21 residues. Germline V CDR1 and CDR2: MGHRA, YSYEKL.

Written as DNA, the CDR3 is TGCGCCAGCAGCCAAGATCTAAAAGGGGGGACAGATACGCAGTATTTT. As protein: CASSQDLKGGTDTQYF. The chain combines TRBV4-3 with TRBJ2-3, with D perhaps matching TRBD1 or TRBD2 (6 bases each). The V and J ends lost 0 bases and 3 bases respectively, with 13 bases between them. Germline CDR1 LGHNA, CDR2 YSLEER. CDR3 length equals 16 residues.

This chain uses TRBV4-1 with TRBJ1-4; D is unclear. The CDR3 loop spans 14 amino acids. The V and J ends lost 3 bases and 7 bases respectively, with 12 bases between them. Germline CDR1 and CDR2: MGHRA and YSYEKL. CDR3 DNA sequence: TGCGCCAGCAGCCAGCAGGAGCGCGGTGAAAAACTGTTTTTT. Translation: CASSQQERGEKLFF.